A single sample is the source of the 7 T cell receptor beta chains below, sequenced in a study of blood T cells in healthy people across ages. Primers used in a second PCR of roughly 7 to 11 cycles were a sample-barcoded 5' primer and a J-beta primer mix. Each CDR3 protein gets one entry after TCRdb re-called the 5' RACE reads with MiXCR. The sample comprises 540,000 or so distinct CDR3 sequences, roughly 29% of which are singletons, and 18% rests with the top ten. Sequenced input: blood. These receptors were taken from a woman aged 70-85 years in good health.

The gene calls are TRBV20-1 and TRBJ2-7; tentatively, D is TRBD1 (5 bases). Germline values: CDR1 DFQATT, CDR2 SNEGSKA (reference sequence). CDR3 length: 11 residues. Trimming left V 3 bases short and J 4 bases short, with 7 bases between. The CDR3 loop is CSASREYEQYF. CDR3 nucleotides: TGCAGTGCTAGCAGGGAATACGAGCAGTACTTC.

The chain combines TRBV29-1 with TRBJ2-1; D may be TRBD1 (6 bases). Trimming removed 4 bases from V and 5 bases from J, with 12 bases in between. The CDR3 has 13 residues. The germline gives CDR1 SQVTM, CDR2 ANQGSEA. In nucleotides, the CDR3 is TGCAGCGTTGCTGCCAGGGGCGACAATGAGCAGTTCTTC. Translated: CSVAARGDNEQFF.

A few counts support this clonotype. V usage is TRBV7-9 and J usage is TRBJ2-2; 9 nucleotides agree with TRBD2. Trimming cost V 4 bases and J 5 bases; bases outside gene matches: 5. The germline gives CDR1 SEHNR, CDR2 FQNEAQ (reference sequence). This CDR3 comprises 15 residues. CDR3 nucleotides: TGTGCCAGCAGCTCCGGGACTAGCTGGACCGGGGAGCTGTTTTTT. Encoded protein: CASSSGTSWTGELFF.

The chain couples TRBV5-1 to TRBJ2-3; 7 bases are a match to TRBD2. CDR3 length equals 19 residues. CDR1 SGHRS and CDR2 YFSETQ come from the germline V gene. V lost 4 bases and J lost 0; bases outside the gene matches: 17. CDR3 sequence: CASSPTGSGAIPSTDTQYF. The CDR3 DNA is TGCGCCAGCAGCCCCACGGGGAGCGGGGCAATCCCTAGCACAGATACGCAGTATTTT.

This chain uses TRBV7-2 with TRBJ2-4; tentatively, D is TRBD1 or TRBD2 (7 bases each). The germline V gene encodes CDR1 SGHTA and CDR2 FQGNSA. V shed 8 bases and J shed 2 bases, with 13 bases lying between them. The CDR3 extends over 14 amino acids. The CDR3 sequence: CASRRGGTKNIQYF. DNA of the CDR3: TGTGCCAGCCGCAGGGGGGGGACCAAAAACATTCAGTACTTC.

The CDR3: CASSPQGLAEFNEQFF. CDR3 DNA: TGTGCCAGCAGTCCCCAGGGACTAGCGGAGTTCAATGAGCAGTTCTTC. The chain employs TRBV6-2 or TRBV6-3 and TRBJ2-1, with 11 bases matching TRBD2. Germline loops: CDR1 MNHEY, CDR2 SVGEGT. After removal of 5 bases from V and 6 bases from J, the junction contained 9 bases not matched to a gene. This CDR3 spans 16 amino acids.

The J gene is TRBJ1-1, the V gene TRBV24-1; possibly TRBD1 for D (5 bases). V lost 9 bases and J 3 bases, leaving 13 bases between the germline ends. Germline V gene data show CDR1 as KGHDR and CDR2 as SFDVKD. The CDR3 runs to 13 residues. CDR3 bases: TGTGCCACCGTTAACAGGCCTTACACTGAAGCTTTCTTT. This encodes CATVNRPYTEAFF.